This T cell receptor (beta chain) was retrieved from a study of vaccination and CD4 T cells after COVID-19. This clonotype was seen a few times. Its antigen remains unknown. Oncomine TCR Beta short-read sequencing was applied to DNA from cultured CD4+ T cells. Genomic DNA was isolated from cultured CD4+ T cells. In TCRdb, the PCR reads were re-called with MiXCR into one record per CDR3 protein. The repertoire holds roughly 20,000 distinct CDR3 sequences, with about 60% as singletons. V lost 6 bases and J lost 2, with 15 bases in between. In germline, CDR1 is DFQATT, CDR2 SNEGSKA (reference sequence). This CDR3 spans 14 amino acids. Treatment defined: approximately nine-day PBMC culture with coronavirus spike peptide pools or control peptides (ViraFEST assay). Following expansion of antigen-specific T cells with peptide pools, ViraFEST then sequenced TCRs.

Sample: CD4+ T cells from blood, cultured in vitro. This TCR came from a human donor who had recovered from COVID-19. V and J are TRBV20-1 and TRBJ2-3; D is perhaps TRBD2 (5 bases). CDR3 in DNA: TGCAGTGCCCGAAGGACGGGATACACAGATACGCAGTATTTT. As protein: CSARRTGYTDTQYF.